This T cell receptor (beta chain) comes out of a study of T cell responses to AZD1222 COVID-19 vaccine. Study details: Analysis merged second doses at about 4 or about 12 weeks.

Profiled with immunoSEQ multiplex PCR; TCRdb holds only in-frame clones, not every one. The data show about 130,000 clones, roughly 85% seen once. Study results and caveats: Unmutated variant regions are reportedly the target of nearly half of TCRs that are spike-specific. CD4 TCRs linked to vaccination spanned spike, dominating at 160-218 and 743-854. Donors were largely white British and mainly female; clonal diversity was possibly underestimated.

V lost 5 bases to trimming and J lost 6 bases, with 10 bases between them. The CDR3 runs to 13 residues. Germline CDR1 reads SGHTA; CDR2 reads FQGNSA. In this sample, this clone turned up a few times. The antigen remains unidentified. The starting material was peripheral blood, obtained on day 0 of AZD1222 vaccination. This TCR came from an adult in good health. The V call is TRBV7-2, the J call TRBJ2-2; TRBD1 might be the D (5 bases). CDR3 residues: CASSAGAAGELFF. Written as DNA, the CDR3 is TGTGCCAGCAGCGCTGGGGCGGCCGGGGAGCTGTTTTTT.